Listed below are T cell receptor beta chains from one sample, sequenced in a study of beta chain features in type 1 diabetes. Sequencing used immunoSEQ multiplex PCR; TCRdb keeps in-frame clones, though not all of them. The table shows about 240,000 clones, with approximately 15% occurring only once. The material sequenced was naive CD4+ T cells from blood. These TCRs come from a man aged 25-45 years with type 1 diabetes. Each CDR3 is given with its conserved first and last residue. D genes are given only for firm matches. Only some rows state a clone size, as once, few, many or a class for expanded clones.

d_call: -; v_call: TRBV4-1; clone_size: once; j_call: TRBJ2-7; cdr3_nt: TGCGCCAGCAGCCAAGATTGGCGGGGTGCGTACGAGCAGTACTTC; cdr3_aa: CASSQDWRGAYEQYF
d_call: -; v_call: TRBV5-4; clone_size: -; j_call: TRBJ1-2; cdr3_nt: TGTGCCAGCAGCTACCACCAGGGGAACTATGGCTACACCTTC; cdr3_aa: CASSYHQGNYGYTF
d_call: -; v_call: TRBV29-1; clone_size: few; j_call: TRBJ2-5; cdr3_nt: TGCAGCTCTCATTCGGGGGACCAAGAGACCCAGTACTTC; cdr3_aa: CSSHSGDQETQYF
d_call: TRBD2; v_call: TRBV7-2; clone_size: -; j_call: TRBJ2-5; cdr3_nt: TGTGCCAGCAGTAGGGCTAGCGGGAGAACGGAGACCCAGTACTTC; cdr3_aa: CASSRASGRTETQYF
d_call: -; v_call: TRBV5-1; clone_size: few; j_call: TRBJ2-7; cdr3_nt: TGCGCCAGCAGCTTACAGGGTGACGAGCAGTACTTC; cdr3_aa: CASSLQGDEQYF
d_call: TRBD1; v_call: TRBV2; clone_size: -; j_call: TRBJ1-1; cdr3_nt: TGTGCCAGCGGGACAGGGGTCACTGAAGCTTTCTTT; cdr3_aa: CASGTGVTEAFF
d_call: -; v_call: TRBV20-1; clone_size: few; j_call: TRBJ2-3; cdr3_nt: TGCAGTGCTAGGGCAGCAGATACGCAGTATTTT; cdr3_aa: CSARAADTQYF
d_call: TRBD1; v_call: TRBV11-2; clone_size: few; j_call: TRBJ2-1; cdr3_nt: TGTGCCAGCAGCTCCGGGACAGGCAATGAGCAGTTCTTC; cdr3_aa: CASSSGTGNEQFF
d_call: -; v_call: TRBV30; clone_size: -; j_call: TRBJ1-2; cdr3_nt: TGTGCCTGGAGTAAAGACAGAGGCATGGGAGGCTACACCTTC; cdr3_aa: CAWSKDRGMGGYTF
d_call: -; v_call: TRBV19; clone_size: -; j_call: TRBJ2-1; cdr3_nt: TGTGCCAGTAGAGAGGGAGGATGGCAGTTCTTC; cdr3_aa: CASREGGWQFF
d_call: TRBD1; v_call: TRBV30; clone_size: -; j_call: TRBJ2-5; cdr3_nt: TGTGCCTGGAAACGAGACAGGGAAGAGACCCAGTACTTC; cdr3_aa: CAWKRDREETQYF
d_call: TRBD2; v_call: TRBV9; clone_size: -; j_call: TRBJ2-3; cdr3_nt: TGTGCCAGCAGCGTAGGGACTAGCGGGACGGATACGCAGTATTTT; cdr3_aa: CASSVGTSGTDTQYF
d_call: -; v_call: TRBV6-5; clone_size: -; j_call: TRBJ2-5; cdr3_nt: TGTGCCAGCAGTTACTCGAGGCTCCAAGAGACCCAGTACTTC; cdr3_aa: CASSYSRLQETQYF
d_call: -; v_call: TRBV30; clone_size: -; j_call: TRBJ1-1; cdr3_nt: TGTGCCTGGAGGTTACAGGAGAACACTGAAGCTTTCTTT; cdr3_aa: CAWRLQENTEAFF
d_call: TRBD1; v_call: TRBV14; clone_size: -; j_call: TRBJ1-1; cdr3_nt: TGTGCCAGCAGCCACCAACAGGGGATGAACACTGAAGCTTTCTTT; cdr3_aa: CASSHQQGMNTEAFF
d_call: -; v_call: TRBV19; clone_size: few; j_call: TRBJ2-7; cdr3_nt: TGTGCCAGTAGTAACGGCGGATCCTACGAGCAGTACTTC; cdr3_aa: CASSNGGSYEQYF
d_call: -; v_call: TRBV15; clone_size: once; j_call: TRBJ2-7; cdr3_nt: TGTGCCACCAGCAGCAGATCTCAACTACAGGTCCCCTTTTACGAGCAGTACTTC; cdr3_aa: CATSSRSQLQVPFYEQYF
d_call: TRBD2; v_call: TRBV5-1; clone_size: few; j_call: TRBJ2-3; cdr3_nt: TGCGCCAGCAGCCCCTTAGCGGGGGCGAAGCCAGATACGCAGTATTTT; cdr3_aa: CASSPLAGAKPDTQYF
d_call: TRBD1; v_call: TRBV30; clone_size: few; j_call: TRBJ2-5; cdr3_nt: TGTGCCTGGTCCCCCGGGACAGGGGGTGAGACCCAGTACTTC; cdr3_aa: CAWSPGTGGETQYF
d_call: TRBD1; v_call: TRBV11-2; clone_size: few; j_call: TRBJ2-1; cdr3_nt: TGTGCCAGCAGCCCCCCGGGGACAGGGGGCAAATACAATGAGCAGTTCTTC; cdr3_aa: CASSPPGTGGKYNEQFF
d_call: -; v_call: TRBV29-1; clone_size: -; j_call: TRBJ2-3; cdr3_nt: TGCAGCGTTGAATCCCGTGCAGATACGCAGTATTTT; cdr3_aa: CSVESRADTQYF
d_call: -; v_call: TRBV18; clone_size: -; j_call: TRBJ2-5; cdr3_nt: TGTGCCAGCTCATCCCTTACGTCCGGTTCGCGGGATATCCAAGAGACCCAGTACTTC; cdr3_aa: CASSSLTSGSRDIQETQYF
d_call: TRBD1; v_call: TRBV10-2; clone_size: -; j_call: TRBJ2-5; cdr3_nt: TGCGCCAGCACCAAGCCCGGGACAGGGGATTTCGAGACCCAGTACTTC; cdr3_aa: CASTKPGTGDFETQYF
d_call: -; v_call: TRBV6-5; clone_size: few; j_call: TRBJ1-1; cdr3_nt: TGTGCCAGCAGACAGTATTTGAACACTGAAGCTTTCTTT; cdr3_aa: CASRQYLNTEAFF
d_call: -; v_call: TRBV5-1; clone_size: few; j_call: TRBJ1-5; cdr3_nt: TGCGCCAGCTCCCAGGGTATGGGGCAGCCCCAGCATTTT; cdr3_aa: CASSQGMGQPQHF
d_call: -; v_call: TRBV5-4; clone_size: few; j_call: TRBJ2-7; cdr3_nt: TGTGCCAGCAGCTTAGAGACTAGTGGCTACGAGCAGTACTTC; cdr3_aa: CASSLETSGYEQYF
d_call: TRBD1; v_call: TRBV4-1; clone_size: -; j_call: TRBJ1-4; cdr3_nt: TGCGCCAGCAGCCAAACCGGGACAGGGGTGGAAAAACTGTTTTTT; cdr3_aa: CASSQTGTGVEKLFF
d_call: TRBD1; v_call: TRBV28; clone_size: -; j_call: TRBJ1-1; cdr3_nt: TGTGCCAGCAGTGAACAGGGGATGTGGACTGAAGCTTTCTTT; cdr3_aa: CASSEQGMWTEAFF
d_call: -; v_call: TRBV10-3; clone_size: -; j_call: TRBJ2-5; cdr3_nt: TGTGCCATCACCGCGACACCTGAAGAGACCCAGTACTTC; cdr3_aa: CAITATPEETQYF
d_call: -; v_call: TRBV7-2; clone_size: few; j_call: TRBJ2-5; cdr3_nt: TGTGCCAGCACGCCCAGGGGAGGGGAGACCCAGTACTTC; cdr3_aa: CASTPRGGETQYF
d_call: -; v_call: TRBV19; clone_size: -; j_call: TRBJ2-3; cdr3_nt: TGTGCGGCCGGTGGCTCAGGCGATACGCAGTATTTT; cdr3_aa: CAAGGSGDTQYF
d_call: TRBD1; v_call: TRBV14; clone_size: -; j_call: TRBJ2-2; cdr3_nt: TGTGCCAGCAGCCAAGACACAGGGGTGGTGACCGGGGAGCTGTTTTTT; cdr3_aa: CASSQDTGVVTGELFF
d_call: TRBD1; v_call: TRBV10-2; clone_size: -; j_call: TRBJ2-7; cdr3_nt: TGCGCCAGCACCCAGGGACAGGGGGCAAGCGAGCAGTACTTC; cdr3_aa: CASTQGQGASEQYF
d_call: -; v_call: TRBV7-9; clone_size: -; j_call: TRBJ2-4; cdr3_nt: TGTGCCAGCAGCTTCGGGGGTACTCTAGCCAAAAACATTCAGTACTTC; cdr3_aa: CASSFGGTLAKNIQYF
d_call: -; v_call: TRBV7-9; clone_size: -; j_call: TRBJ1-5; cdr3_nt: TGTGCCAGCAGCCCCGTCAGTAGCAATCAGCCCCAGCATTTT; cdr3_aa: CASSPVSSNQPQHF
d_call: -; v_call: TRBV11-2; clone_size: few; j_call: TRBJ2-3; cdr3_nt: TGTGCCAGCAGCCTACTAGGTTGGGGCACAGATACGCAGTATTTT; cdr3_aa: CASSLLGWGTDTQYF
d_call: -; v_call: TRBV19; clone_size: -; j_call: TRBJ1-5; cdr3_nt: TGTGCCAGTGGTAAAGACGGAGGCAATCAGCCCCAGCATTTT; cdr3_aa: CASGKDGGNQPQHF
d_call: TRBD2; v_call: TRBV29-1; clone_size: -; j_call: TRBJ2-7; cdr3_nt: TGCAGCGTTGGCCCTAGGCTAGCGGGAGACGAGCAGTACTTC; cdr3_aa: CSVGPRLAGDEQYF
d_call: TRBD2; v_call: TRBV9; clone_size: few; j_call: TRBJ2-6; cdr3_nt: TGTGCCAGCAGCGTACTAGCGGGGGAACTCTCTGGGGCCAACGTCCTGACTTTC; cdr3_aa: CASSVLAGELSGANVLTF
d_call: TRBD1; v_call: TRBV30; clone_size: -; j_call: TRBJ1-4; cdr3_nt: TGTGCCTGGAACACAGGGGTAACTAATGAAAAACTGTTTTTT; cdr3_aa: CAWNTGVTNEKLFF
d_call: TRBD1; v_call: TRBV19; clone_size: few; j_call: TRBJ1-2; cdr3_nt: TGTGCCAGTACCCCGGATGGGACAGACTATGGCTACACCTTC; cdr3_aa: CASTPDGTDYGYTF
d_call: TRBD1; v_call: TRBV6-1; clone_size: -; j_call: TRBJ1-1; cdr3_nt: TGTGCCAGCAGTGAAATGAGGGGCAGGGGGGCTTTCTTT; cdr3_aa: CASSEMRGRGAFF
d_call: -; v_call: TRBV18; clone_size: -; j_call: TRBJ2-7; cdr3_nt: TGTGCCAGCTCACCGGCGGGAACACGCTCCTACGAGCAGTACTTC; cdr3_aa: CASSPAGTRSYEQYF
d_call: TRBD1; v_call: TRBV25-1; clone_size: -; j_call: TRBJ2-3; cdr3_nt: TGTGCCAGCAGTGAATATGGGACAGGGGACACAGATACGCAGTATTTT; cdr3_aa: CASSEYGTGDTDTQYF
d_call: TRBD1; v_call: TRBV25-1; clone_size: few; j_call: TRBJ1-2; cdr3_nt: TGTGCCAGCAGTGTGACAGGGGAGCTTGGCTACACCTTC; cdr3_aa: CASSVTGELGYTF
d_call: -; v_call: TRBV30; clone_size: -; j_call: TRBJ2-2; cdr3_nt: TGTGCCTGGAGAGCCAACACCGGGGAGCTGTTTTTT; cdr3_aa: CAWRANTGELFF
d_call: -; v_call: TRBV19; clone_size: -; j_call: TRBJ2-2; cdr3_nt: TGTGCCAGTAGTACAGGGAACGCCGGGGAGCTGTTTTTT; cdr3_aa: CASSTGNAGELFF
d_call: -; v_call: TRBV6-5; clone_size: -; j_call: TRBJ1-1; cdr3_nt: TGTGCCAGCAGTTACTCGAGCATGAACACTGAAGCTTTCTTT; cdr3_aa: CASSYSSMNTEAFF
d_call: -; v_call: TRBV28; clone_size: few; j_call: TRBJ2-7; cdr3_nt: TGTGCCAGCAGTTTTGTGCGTAAAAGCTCCTACGAGCAGTACTTC; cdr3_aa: CASSFVRKSSYEQYF
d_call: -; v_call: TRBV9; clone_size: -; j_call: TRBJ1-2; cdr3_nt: TGTGCCAGCAGCGGGGGGGGATTAAACTATGGCTACACCTTC; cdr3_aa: CASSGGGLNYGYTF
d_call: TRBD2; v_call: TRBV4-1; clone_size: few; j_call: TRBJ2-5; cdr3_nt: TGCGCCAGCAGCCCCGGCGGGCTAGCGGGACGGGAGACCCAGTACTTC; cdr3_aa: CASSPGGLAGRETQYF
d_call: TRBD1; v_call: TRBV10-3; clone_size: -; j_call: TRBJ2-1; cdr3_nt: TGTGCCATTTGGACAGGGATGGACAATGAGCAGTTCTTC; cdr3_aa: CAIWTGMDNEQFF
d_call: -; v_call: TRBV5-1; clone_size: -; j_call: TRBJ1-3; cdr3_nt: TGCGCCAGCAGCTCAGAGGGCACCATATATTTT; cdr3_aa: CASSSEGTIYF
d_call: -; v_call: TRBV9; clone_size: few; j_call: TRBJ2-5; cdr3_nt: TGTGCCAGCAGCCCGGGGGACCGCAAGCCAATGGAGACCCAGTACTTC; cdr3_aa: CASSPGDRKPMETQYF
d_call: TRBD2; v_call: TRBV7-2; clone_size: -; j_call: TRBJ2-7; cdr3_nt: TGTGCCAGCAGCTTAGATGGCGGGAGGGCCCAGTACGAGCAGTACTTC; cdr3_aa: CASSLDGGRAQYEQYF